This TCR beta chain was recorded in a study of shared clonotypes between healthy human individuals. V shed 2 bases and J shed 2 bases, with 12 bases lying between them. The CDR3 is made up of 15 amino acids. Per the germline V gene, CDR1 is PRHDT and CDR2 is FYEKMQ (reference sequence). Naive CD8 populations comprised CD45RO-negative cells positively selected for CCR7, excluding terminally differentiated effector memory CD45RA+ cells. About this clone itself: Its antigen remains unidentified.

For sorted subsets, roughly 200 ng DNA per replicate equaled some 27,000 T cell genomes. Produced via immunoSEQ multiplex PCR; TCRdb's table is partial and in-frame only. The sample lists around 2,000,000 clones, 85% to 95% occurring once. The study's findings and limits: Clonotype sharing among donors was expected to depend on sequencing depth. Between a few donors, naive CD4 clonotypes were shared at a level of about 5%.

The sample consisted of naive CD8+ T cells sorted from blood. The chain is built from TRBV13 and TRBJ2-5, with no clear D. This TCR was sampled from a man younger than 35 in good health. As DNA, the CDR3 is TGTGCCAGCAGCTTACAGGCAGACTCACAAGAGACCCAGTACTTC. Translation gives CASSLQADSQETQYF.